One sample yielded the 22 T cell receptor beta chains listed below, sequenced in a study of CD8 T cells in Susac syndrome (dated 2019 in TCRdb). The receptor library was made with the immunoSEQ multiplex PCR assay. RNA was extracted using the RNeasy kit, and 0.5 to 1 microgram was reverse transcribed with random hexamers. TCRdb itself trimmed the public reads at Q25 with fastp, ran MiXCR and retained productive beta chains. Each record represents a unique CDR3 protein, reported with the most common genes and DNA among its rows. Recorded for this sample are more than 150,000 distinct CDR3 sequences; approximately 95% of them occurred a single time. Jointly, the top ten make up more than 0.08% of the sample. The sequencing input was CD4+ T cells from PBMCs. All receptors derive from a human donor with Susac syndrome.

The CDR3 nucleotides read TGTGCCAGCAGTCTACCCGACAGATATAATTCACCCCTCCACTTT. This gives the protein CASSLPDRYNSPLHF. The chain links TRBV5-4 to TRBJ1-6, with a possible D match to TRBD1 (5 bases). CDR3 length equals 15 residues. V was trimmed by 5 bases and J by 4 bases, leaving 13 bases between them. The germline CDR1 and CDR2 sequences are SGHNT and YYREEE (reference sequence).

A note on this clonotype: One end of the junction does not line up with germline, which may come from a read error. The V and J genes are TRBV5-1 and TRBJ2-7; D unresolved. The CDR3 runs to 15 residues. Germline CDR1 and CDR2: SGHRS and YFSETQ. The chain's CDR3 is CASSEERRTGYVQYF. The DNA of the CDR3 is TGCGCCAGCAGCGAAGAAAGGCGTACTGGGTACGTGCAGTACTTC.

The chain carries TRBV5-1 and TRBJ1-1, with unresolved D. The CDR3 is made up of 15 amino acids. The germline V and J ends were trimmed by 0 bases and 3 bases, with 12 bases remaining between them. Germline V lookup: CDR1 SGHRS, CDR2 YFSETQ. Here the CDR3 reads CASSLGALGDTEAFF. DNA of the CDR3: TGCGCCAGCAGCTTGGGGGCCCTCGGGGACACTGAAGCTTTCTTT.

J is TRBJ2-5 and V is TRBV2; D is ambiguous. CDR1 SNHLY and CDR2 FYNNEI come from the germline V gene. The CDR3 loop spans 14 amino acids. V was cut by 8 bases and J by 1 base, with 14 bases left in between. CDR3 sequence: CASHIHGFQETQYF. CDR3 sequence (DNA): TGTGCCAGCCATATTCACGGATTCCAAGAGACCCAGTACTTC.

The chain couples TRBV7-6 to TRBJ1-5, with D tentatively TRBD1 (6 bases). From germline, CDR1 is SGHVS and CDR2 FNYEAQ. The CDR3 runs 14 residues. Deletions cut 0 bases from V and 5 bases from J, with 8 bases between. The CDR3 region has the DNA TGTGCCAGCAGCTTAGCACAGGGATATCAGCCCCAGCATTTT. Translating gives CASSLAQGYQPQHF.

The chain has TRBV6-4 and TRBJ1-5; a weak D match, TRBD1 (5 bases). CDR1 is MRHNA and CDR2 is SNTAGT in the germline V gene. Trimming removed 3 bases from V and 2 bases from J, with 8 bases in between. The CDR3 contains 14 residues. The CDR3 is CASSEAGGNQPQHF. CDR3 nucleotides: TGTGCCAGCAGTGAGGCGGGGGGCAATCAGCCCCAGCATTTT.

The chain combines TRBV2 with TRBJ2-4; D is unresolved. The CDR3 is 15 residues long. Per the germline V gene, CDR1 is SNHLY and CDR2 is FYNNEI. V was trimmed by 3 bases and J by 3 bases, leaving 12 bases between them. This chain's CDR3 is CASSDDRGHKNIQYF. CDR3 coding DNA: TGTGCCAGCAGTGACGATCGTGGGCACAAAAACATTCAGTACTTC.

The sample holds one count of this clonotype. The chain employs TRBV29-1 and TRBJ2-2; a weak D match, TRBD1 (5 bases). The CDR3 sequence is 14 residues long. The germline V gene encodes CDR1 SQVTM and CDR2 ANQGSEA. The ends were cut back, 5 bases at V and 3 bases at J, with 13 bases in the middle. This chain's CDR3 is CSVSGFMDTGELFF. The CDR3, as DNA: TGCAGCGTTTCAGGGTTTATGGACACCGGGGAGCTGTTTTTT.

Here the CDR3 reads CSASGGYGTDTQYF. In nucleotides, the CDR3 is TGCAGTGCTAGTGGGGGGTACGGCACAGATACGCAGTATTTT. The chain employs TRBV20-1 and TRBJ2-3; D possibly corresponds to TRBD2 (6 bases). Trimming stripped 3 bases from V and 1 base from J, with 11 bases between. CDR3 length: 14 residues. CDR1 and CDR2 from the germline V gene are DFQATT and SNEGSKA (reference sequence).

This chain joins TRBV7-3 and TRBJ1-2, with 10 positions matching TRBD1. This CDR3 is built from 17 residues. Per the germline V gene, CDR1 is SGHTA and CDR2 is FQGTGA. J was trimmed by 1 base and V by 0 bases; bases with no gene match: 5. CDR3 loop: CASSLTWDRGVNYGYTF. The CDR3, as DNA: TGTGCCAGCAGCTTAACGTGGGACAGGGGAGTTAACTATGGCTACACCTTC.

The chain uses TRBV3-1 and TRBJ1-1, with 8 nucleotides matching TRBD1. The CDR3 length is 14 residues. Germline V gives CDR1 LGHDT, CDR2 YNNKEL (reference sequence). The V gene end was trimmed by 3 bases and the J gene end by 1 base; junction bases not matched to a gene: 1. The CDR3: CASSHRGQNTEAFF. CDR3 coding DNA: TGTGCCAGCAGCCACAGGGGGCAGAACACTGAAGCTTTCTTT. Using reference TRBV3-1 and TRBJ1-1 for the parts outside the CDR3, the full variable domain is DTAVSQTPKYLVTQMGNDKSIKCEQNLGHDTMYWYKQDSKKFLKIMFSYNNKELIINETVPNRFSPKSPDKAHLNLHINSLELGDSAVYFCASSHRGQNTEAFFGQGTRLTVV.

The gene calls are TRBV6-2 or TRBV6-3 and TRBJ2-3; 9 nucleotides align to TRBD1. The CDR3 has 15 residues. CDR1 and CDR2 (germline): MNHEY, SVGEGT. The V segment lost 9 bases and the J segment 4 bases; nucleotides outside the gene matches: 11. The CDR3 coding sequence is TGTGCCAGTAGACCGGGACAGGGAACATCAGATACGCAGTATTTT. Its translation is CASRPGQGTSDTQYF.

The chain uses TRBV6-2 or TRBV6-3 and TRBJ2-5; the match to TRBD2 covers 13 bases. Germline-derived CDR1 and CDR2 are MNHEY and SVGEGT. V was clipped by 0 bases and J by 5 bases; unmatched bases: 3. This CDR3 spans 16 amino acids. CDR3 DNA sequence: TGTGCCAGCAGTTACTCGACTAGCGGGGGGCAGGAGACCCAGTACTTC. This gives the protein CASSYSTSGGQETQYF.

This clonotype appeared a single time. The rearrangement uses TRBV28 and TRBJ2-2; D is ambiguous. Trimming took off 5 bases at V and 2 bases at J, with 6 bases between the two ends. Germline V gene sequence: CDR1 MDHEN, CDR2 SYDVKM. There are 13 residues in the CDR3. CDR3 coding DNA: TGTGCCAGCAGTCCAAGTAACACCGGGGAGCTGTTTTTT. Its translation: CASSPSNTGELFF.

This clonotype was seen only a few times. The chain carries TRBV11-1 and TRBJ2-5, with a possible D match to TRBD1 (5 bases). V was cut by 2 bases and J by 5 bases, with 9 bases left in between. Germline V gene sequence: CDR1 SGHAT, CDR2 FQDESV (reference sequence). This CDR3 spans 13 amino acids. The DNA of the CDR3 is TGTGCCAGCAGCTTAAGCAGGGCTGAGACCCAGTACTTC. This gives the protein CASSLSRAETQYF.

This rearrangement joins TRBV12-3 or TRBV12-4 to TRBJ1-5; 8 bases agree with TRBD1. With V trimmed by 7 bases and J by 1 base, 3 bases remained unmatched. The CDR3 runs 14 residues. The CDR3 spells CASTTGGSNQPQHF. The DNA for the CDR3 is TGTGCCAGCACCACAGGGGGGAGCAATCAGCCCCAGCATTTT.

The genes are TRBV29-1 and TRBJ1-2; TRBD1 matches at 10 bases. V was pared by 7 bases and J by 3 bases, with 5 bases of the junction left unmatched. CDR1 is SQVTM and CDR2 is ANQGSEA in the germline V gene. This CDR3 has 13 residues. CDR3 sequence (DNA): TGCAGCGCTTCGGACAGGGGGGACTATGGCTACACCTTC. Its protein is CSASDRGDYGYTF.

CDR3 bases: TGTGCCCTTAACGGAGTCGCCTTCACCGGGGAGCTGTTTTTT. Translated, it gives CALNGVAFTGELFF. V is TRBV30 and J is TRBJ2-2; D not resolved. V lost 8 bases and J 4 bases, leaving 17 bases between the germline ends. CDR3 length: 14 residues. The V gene's germline CDR1 is GTSNPN and CDR2 SVGIG (reference sequence).

This clonotype occurred once. The chain recombines TRBV11-2 with TRBJ2-1; D might be TRBD1 or TRBD2, each matching 5 bases. The CDR3 totals 15 residues. The V gene lost 3 bases and the J gene lost 5 bases, with 14 bases spanning the gap. Germline values: CDR1 SGHAT, CDR2 FQNNGV. The CDR3 sequence is CASSFGQGTHNEQFF. CDR3 DNA: TGTGCCAGCAGCTTCGGACAAGGGACCCACAATGAGCAGTTCTTC.

This clonotype occurred once. CDR3 DNA sequence: TGTGCCTGGACCGTAGGTTTTGGCAATCAGCCCCAGCATTTT. This gives the protein CAWTVGFGNQPQHF. The chain carries TRBV30 and TRBJ1-5; D ambiguous. Trimming took 4 bases from V and 2 from J, leaving 12 bases between them. This CDR3 comprises 14 residues. Germline V gene data show CDR1 as GTSNPN and CDR2 as SVGIG (reference sequence).

CDR3 loop: CAWSVGTSGRTDTQYF. The DNA of the CDR3 is TGTGCCTGGAGTGTAGGGACTAGCGGACGCACAGATACGCAGTATTTT. The chain couples TRBV30 to TRBJ2-3; TRBD2 matches 11 bases. V dropped 0 bases and J dropped 1; count of bases not matched to a gene: 3. The CDR3 has 16 amino acids. In germline, CDR1 is GTSNPN, CDR2 SVGIG (reference sequence). The whole variable domain, filled in from reference TRBV30 and TRBJ2-3, reads SQTIHQWPATLVQPVGSPLSLECTVEGTSNPNLYWYRQAAGRGLQLLFYSVGIGQISSEVPQNLSASRPQDRQFILSSKKLLLSDSGFYLCAWSVGTSGRTDTQYFGPGTRLTVL.

The chain couples TRBV29-1 to TRBJ2-7; 7 nucleotides line up with TRBD1. Germline CDR1 is SQVTM and CDR2 is ANQGSEA. Unmatched junction bases numbered 10, after V lost 6 bases and J lost 2 bases. The length of the CDR3 is 14 residues. CDR3: CSVRPATGTYEQYF. As DNA, the CDR3 is TGCAGCGTGAGGCCCGCGACAGGGACCTACGAGCAGTACTTC.